This TCR beta chain originates from a study of regulatory T cells in long-lasting Graves disease. Study information: More than 5 years of antithyroid drugs with positive TSH receptor antibodies defined persistent Graves' disease.

Trimming took 4 bases from V and 6 from J; bases not matched to a gene: 14. Germline lookup yields CDR1 MNHNS and CDR2 SASEGT. The CDR3 contains 16 residues. General observations from the study: Persistent disease preferred TRBV28, TRBJ1-2 and TRBJ2-5.

Researchers made TCR beta libraries by using iRepertoire HTBI primers and running Arm-PCR on CDR3 regions. In TCRdb, the multiplex PCR reads were re-called with MiXCR into one record per CDR3 protein. The table includes roughly 450,000 distinct CDR3 sequences, 23% detected once. Time point noted: persistent/refractory GD, antithyroid drugs over 5 years with positive TRAb. Researchers made the TCR library from RNA that was extracted from PBMCs. Under American Thyroid Association guidelines, Graves' disease was diagnosed. Blood from the periphery, approximately 8.6 milliliters in all, was drawn into EDTA tubes. Regarding this clonotype: The antigen remains unidentified.

This specimen consisted of peripheral blood mononuclear cells (PBMCs), obtained when the disease was refractory, from a patient treated with antithyroid drugs. The V call is TRBV6-1, the J call TRBJ1-2; 7 bases are shared with TRBD1. This TCR was sampled from a female donor with Graves disease. CDR3 coding DNA: TGTGCCAGCAGTGCAACTTCCGGGACAGCGACCCATGGCTACACCTTC. Translating gives CASSATSGTATHGYTF.